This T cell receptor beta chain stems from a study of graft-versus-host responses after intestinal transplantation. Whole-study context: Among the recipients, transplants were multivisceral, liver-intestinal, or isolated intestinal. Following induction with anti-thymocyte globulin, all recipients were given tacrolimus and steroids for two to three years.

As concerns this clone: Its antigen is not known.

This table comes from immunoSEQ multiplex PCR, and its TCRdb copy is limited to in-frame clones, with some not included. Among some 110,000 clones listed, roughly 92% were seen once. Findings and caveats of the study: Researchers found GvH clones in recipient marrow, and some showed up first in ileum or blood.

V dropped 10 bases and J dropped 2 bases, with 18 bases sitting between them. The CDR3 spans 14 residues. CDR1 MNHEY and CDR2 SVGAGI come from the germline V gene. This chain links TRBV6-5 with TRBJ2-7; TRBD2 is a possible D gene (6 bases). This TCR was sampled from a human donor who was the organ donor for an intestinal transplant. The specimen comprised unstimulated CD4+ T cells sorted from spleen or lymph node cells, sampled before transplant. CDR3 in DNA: TGTGCCACCAGAAGCGGCGGGACCCCCTACGAGCAGTACTTC. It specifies CATRSGGTPYEQYF.